This T cell receptor (beta chain) was identified in a study of cytomegalovirus exposure and HLA in healthy donors. The PCR was carried out with 60 Vbeta primers and 13 Jbeta primers. Only in-frame clones appear in the TCRdb table, and some are missing; sequencing was by immunoSEQ multiplex PCR. The table lists 150,000 to 200,000 clones, 68% of them singletons. This CDR3 has 11 amino acids. Trimming cost V 4 bases and J 6 bases; bases outside gene matches: 2. The germline CDR1 and CDR2 sequences are SQVTM and ANQGSEA. Findings of the study overall: Sequence variants that were highly shared formed a cluster that was likely a sequencing artifact.

About this clone itself: Its antigen is undetermined.

The chain is built from TRBV29-1 and TRBJ2-7; 8 bases are a match to TRBD1. The source of this sequence is a woman aged 18 to 35 in good health and CMV-seropositive. Sequences were obtained from PBMCs. CDR3 bases: TGCAGCGTTGTGACAGGGGTCGAGCAGTACTTC. Its protein product is CSVVTGVEQYF.